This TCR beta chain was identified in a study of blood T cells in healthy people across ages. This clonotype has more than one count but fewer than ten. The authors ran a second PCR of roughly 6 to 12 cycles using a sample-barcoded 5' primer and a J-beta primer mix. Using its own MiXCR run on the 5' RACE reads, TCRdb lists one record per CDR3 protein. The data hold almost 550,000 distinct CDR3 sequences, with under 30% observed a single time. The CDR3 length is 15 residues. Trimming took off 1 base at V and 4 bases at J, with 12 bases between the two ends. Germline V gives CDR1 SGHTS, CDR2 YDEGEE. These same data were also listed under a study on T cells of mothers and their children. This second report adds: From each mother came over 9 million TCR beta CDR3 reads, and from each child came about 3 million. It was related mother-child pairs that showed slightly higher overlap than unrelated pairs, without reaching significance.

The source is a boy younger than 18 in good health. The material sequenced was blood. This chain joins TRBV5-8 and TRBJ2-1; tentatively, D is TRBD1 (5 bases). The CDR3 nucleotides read TGTGCCAGCAGCTTGCACGGAGACAGTTACAATGAGCAGTTCTTC. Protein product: CASSLHGDSYNEQFF.